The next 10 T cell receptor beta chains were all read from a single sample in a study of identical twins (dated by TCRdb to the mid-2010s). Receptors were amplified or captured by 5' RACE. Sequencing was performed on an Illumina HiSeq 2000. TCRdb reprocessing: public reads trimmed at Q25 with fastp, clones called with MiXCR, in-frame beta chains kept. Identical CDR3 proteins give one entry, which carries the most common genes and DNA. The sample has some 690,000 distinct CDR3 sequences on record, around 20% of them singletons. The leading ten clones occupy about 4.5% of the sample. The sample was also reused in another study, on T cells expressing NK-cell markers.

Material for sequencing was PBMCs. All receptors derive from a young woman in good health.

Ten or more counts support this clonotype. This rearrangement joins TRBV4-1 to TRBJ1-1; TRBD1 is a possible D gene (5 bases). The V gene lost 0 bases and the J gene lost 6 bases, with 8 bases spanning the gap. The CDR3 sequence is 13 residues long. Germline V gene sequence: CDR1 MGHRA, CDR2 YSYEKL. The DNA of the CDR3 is TGCGCCAGCAGCCAAGACCCCAGGGCTGAAGCTTTCTTT. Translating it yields CASSQDPRAEAFF.

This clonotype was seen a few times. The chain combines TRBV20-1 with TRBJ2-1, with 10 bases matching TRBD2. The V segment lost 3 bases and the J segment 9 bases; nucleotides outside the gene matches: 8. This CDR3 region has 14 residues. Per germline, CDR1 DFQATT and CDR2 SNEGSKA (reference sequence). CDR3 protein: CSASSPSGRGEQFF. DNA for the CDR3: TGCAGTGCTAGTTCGCCTAGCGGGAGAGGTGAGCAGTTCTTC.

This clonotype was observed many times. The CDR3 loop reads CASSFLAGIQYEQFF. The DNA for the CDR3 is TGTGCCAGCAGCTTCCTAGCGGGAATACAATATGAGCAGTTCTTC. The chain joins TRBV5-5 to TRBJ2-1; 9 positions agree with TRBD2. V trimming: 2 bases; J trimming: 8 bases; junction bases outside the gene matches: 8. The CDR3 is made up of 15 amino acids. Germline values: CDR1 SGHKS, CDR2 YYEKEE (reference sequence).

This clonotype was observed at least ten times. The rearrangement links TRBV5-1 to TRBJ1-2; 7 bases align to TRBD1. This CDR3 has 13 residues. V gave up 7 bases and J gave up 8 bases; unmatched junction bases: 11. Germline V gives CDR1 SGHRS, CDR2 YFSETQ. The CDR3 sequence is CASRDSPTGGYTF. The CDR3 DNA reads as TGCGCCAGCCGGGACAGTCCCACGGGAGGCTACACCTTC.

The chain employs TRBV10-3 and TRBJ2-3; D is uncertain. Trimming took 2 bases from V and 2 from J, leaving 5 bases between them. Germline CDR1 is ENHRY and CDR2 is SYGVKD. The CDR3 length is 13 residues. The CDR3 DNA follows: TGTGCCATCAGTGAGGACTTCACAGATACGCAGTATTTT. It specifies CAISEDFTDTQYF.

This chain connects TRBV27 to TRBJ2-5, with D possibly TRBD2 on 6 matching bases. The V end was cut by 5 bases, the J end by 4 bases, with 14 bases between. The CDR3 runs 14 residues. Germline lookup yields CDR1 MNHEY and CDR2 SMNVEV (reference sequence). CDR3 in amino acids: CASSQRGSGETQYF. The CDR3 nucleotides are TGTGCCAGCAGTCAAAGAGGTAGCGGAGAGACCCAGTACTTC.

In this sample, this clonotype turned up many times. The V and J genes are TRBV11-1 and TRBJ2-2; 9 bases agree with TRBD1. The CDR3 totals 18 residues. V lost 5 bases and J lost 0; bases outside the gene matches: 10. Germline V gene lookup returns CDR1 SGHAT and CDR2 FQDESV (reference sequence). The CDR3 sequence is CASSPWTGVPANTGELFF. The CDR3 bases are TGTGCCAGCAGCCCGTGGACAGGGGTCCCCGCGAACACCGGGGAGCTGTTTTTT.

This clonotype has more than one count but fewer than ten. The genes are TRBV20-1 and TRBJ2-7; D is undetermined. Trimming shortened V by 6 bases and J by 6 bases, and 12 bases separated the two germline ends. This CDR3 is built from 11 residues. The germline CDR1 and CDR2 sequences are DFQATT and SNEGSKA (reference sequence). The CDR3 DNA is TGCAGTGCCTCTCCATGGGGCGAGCAGTACTTC. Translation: CSASPWGEQYF.

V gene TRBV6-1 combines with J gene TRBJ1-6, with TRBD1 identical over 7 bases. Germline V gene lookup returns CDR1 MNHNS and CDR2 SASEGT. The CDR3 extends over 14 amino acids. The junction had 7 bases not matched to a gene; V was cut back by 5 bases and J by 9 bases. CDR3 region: CASSKTGSSSPLHF. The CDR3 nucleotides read TGTGCCAGCAGTAAGACAGGGTCGAGTTCACCCCTCCACTTT.

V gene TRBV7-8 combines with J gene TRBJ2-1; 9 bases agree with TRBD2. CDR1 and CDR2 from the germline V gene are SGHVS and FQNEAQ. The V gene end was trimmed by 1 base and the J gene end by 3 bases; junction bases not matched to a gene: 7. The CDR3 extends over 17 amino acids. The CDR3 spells CASSLEGASGVYNEQFF. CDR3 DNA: TGTGCCAGCAGCTTAGAAGGGGCTAGCGGGGTCTACAATGAGCAGTTCTTC. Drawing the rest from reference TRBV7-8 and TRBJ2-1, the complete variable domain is GAGVSQSPRYKVAKRGQDVALRCDPISGHVSLFWYQQALGQGPEFLTYFQNEAQLDKSGLPSDRFFAERPEGSVSTLKIQRTQQEDSAVYLCASSLEGASGVYNEQFFGPGTRLTVL.